The 8 T cell receptor beta chains below were found in one sample sequenced in a study of T cells in tuberculosis. Profiled with immunoSEQ multiplex PCR; TCRdb holds only in-frame clones, not every one. The table has 20,000 to 25,000 clones, just over 90% seen once; the top ten hold roughly 17%. Specimen: PBMCs. These receptor sequences come from a donor between 10 and 35 years old with latent tuberculosis or without tuberculosis infection. Some clones in this sample may be carry-over from other donors' samples.

The chain links TRBV6-6 to TRBJ1-5; perhaps TRBD1 as D (6 bases). The CDR3 contains 12 residues. Trimming cost V 8 bases and J 4 bases, with 9 bases left between them. The germline V gene has CDR1 MNHNY and CDR2 SVGAGI (reference sequence). CDR3 bases: TGTGCCAGCGGGGGCGCGAATCAGCCCCAGCATTTT. Encoded protein: CASGGANQPQHF.

The rearrangement uses TRBV19 and TRBJ2-2; D is ambiguous. Germline V gene sequence: CDR1 LNHDA, CDR2 SQIVND (reference sequence). This CDR3 has 17 amino acids. The V end lost 1 base, the J end lost 3 bases, and 15 bases lay between the germline ends. The CDR3 spells CASSIADSGSYTGELFF. The CDR3 region has the DNA TGTGCCAGTAGTATAGCAGACTCCGGGTCCTACACCGGGGAGCTGTTTTTT.

CDR3 nucleotide sequence: TGTGCCAGTAGTATCCGGGACCCCCAGGGGTATTCACCCCTCCACTTT. This codes for CASSIRDPQGYSPLHF. The rearrangement uses TRBV19 and TRBJ1-6, with D perhaps TRBD1 (6 bases). The germline V gene encodes CDR1 LNHDA and CDR2 SQIVND (reference sequence). V lost 3 bases to trimming and J lost 8 bases, with 17 bases between them. This CDR3 contains 16 residues. The full variable domain, with the rest looked up from reference TRBV19 and TRBJ1-6, is DGGITQSPKYLFRKEGQNVTLSCEQNLNHDAMYWYRQDPGQGLRLIYYSQIVNDFQKGDIAEGYSVSREKKESFPLTVTSAQKNPTAFYLCASSIRDPQGYSPLHFGNGTRLTVT.

This clone was seen only once. This chain links TRBV11-2 with TRBJ1-1; D not resolved. CDR3 length: 12 residues. In germline, CDR1 is SGHAT, CDR2 FQNNGV. Between the trimmed V and J ends, which lost 0 bases and 8 bases, there was a span of 7 bases. CDR3 bases: TGTGCCAGCAGCTTAGATGGCGGGGAAGCTTTCTTT. Protein product: CASSLDGGEAFF.

This chain uses TRBV30 with TRBJ2-5; the match to TRBD2 covers 14 bases. The CDR3 is 16 residues long. Germline V gives CDR1 GTSNPN, CDR2 SVGIG (reference sequence). The J segment lost 4 bases and the V segment lost 2 bases, leaving 6 bases of the junction unmatched. The CDR3 spells CAWSPGTSGRGETQYF. CDR3 DNA sequence: TGTGCCTGGAGTCCTGGGACTAGCGGGAGAGGAGAGACCCAGTACTTC.

This clone was observed once. V gene TRBV6-6 combines with J gene TRBJ2-1; possible D gene TRBD1, 6 bases. V lost 4 bases and J lost 13, with 14 bases in between. CDR1 MNHNY and CDR2 SVGAGI come from the germline V gene (reference sequence). This CDR3 has 12 residues. CDR3 DNA: TGTGCCAGCAGTTCCCGAACGGGGACACAGTTCTTC. Translating gives CASSSRTGTQFF.

This sequence joins TRBV10-2 and TRBJ1-2, with a tentative D call TRBD1 (6 bases). Germline V gene data show CDR1 as WSHSY and CDR2 as SAAADI. The CDR3 spans 15 residues. V was clipped by 6 bases and J by 3 bases, with 17 bases between them. CDR3: CASRDTRTEYYGYTF. The CDR3, as DNA: TGCGCCAGCAGGGATACCAGGACAGAATACTATGGCTACACCTTC.

The V and J genes are TRBV15 and TRBJ1-2; 8 nucleotides align to TRBD1. Trimming cost V 3 bases and J 4 bases; bases outside gene matches: 10. CDR1 is LNHNV, CDR2 YYDKDF, per germline (reference sequence). CDR3 length equals 16 residues. The CDR3 nucleotides are TGTGCCACCAGCAGCAACGACAGGGGAGAATTCTATGGCTACACCTTC. It yields the protein CATSSNDRGEFYGYTF.